This passage covers 23 T cell receptor beta chains from one sample sequenced in a study of shared T cell receptors in the human thymus. Libraries were prepared by immunoSEQ multiplex PCR; TCRdb keeps only in-frame clonotypes and omits some of them. The profile shows about 660,000 clones, approximately 87% of them singletons. The sample was also linked to a second study, of human thymus T cells.

The specimen was thymocytes. These receptors were collected from a boy under two years old with a congenital heart defect.

The chain links TRBV10-3 to TRBJ2-7, with D maybe TRBD1 (6 bases). CDR1 ENHRY and CDR2 SYGVKD come from the germline V gene. With 2 bases removed from V and 0 bases from J, the gap between germline ends came to 11 bases. CDR3 length: 15 residues. The CDR3 region is CAISEPEDSSYEQYF. CDR3 sequence (DNA): TGTGCCATCAGTGAGCCCGAGGACAGCTCCTACGAGCAGTACTTC.

The V call is TRBV5-6, the J call TRBJ1-2, with D hard to call. Germline-derived CDR1 and CDR2 are SGHDT and YYEEEE. V was pared by 2 bases and J by 7 bases, with 18 bases between. This CDR3 is built from 15 residues. CDR3 protein: CASSFPDGVVIGYTF. The CDR3 DNA sequence: TGTGCCAGCAGCTTTCCCGACGGGGTCGTAATTGGCTACACCTTC.

The chain joins TRBV11-1 to TRBJ2-1; D ambiguous. The V end lost 5 bases, the J end lost 7 bases, and 9 bases lay between the germline ends. The CDR3 runs to 12 residues. Germline V gene lookup returns CDR1 SGHAT and CDR2 FQDESV (reference sequence). CDR3 residues: CASSPPTNEQFF. The CDR3 coding sequence is TGTGCCAGCAGCCCGCCGACAAATGAGCAGTTCTTC.

The DNA of the CDR3 is TGCGCCAGCAAGTTCTCAGGGGGGTCCAACACTGAAGCTTTCTTT. Translation: CASKFSGGSNTEAFF. This rearrangement joins TRBV5-1 to TRBJ1-1; 7 positions agree with TRBD1. Germline V gene lookup returns CDR1 SGHRS and CDR2 YFSETQ. The J segment lost 2 bases and the V segment lost 6 bases, leaving 10 bases of the junction unmatched. The CDR3 length is 15 residues. Based on the CDR3 plus reference TRBV5-1 and TRBJ1-1, the full variable domain is KAGVTQTPRYLIKTRGQQVTLSCSPISGHRSVSWYQQTPGQGLQFLFEYFSETQRNKGNFPGRFSGRQFSNSRSEMNVSTLELGDSALYLCASKFSGGSNTEAFFGQGTRLTVV.

The chain combines TRBV15 with TRBJ2-5, with D possibly being TRBD1 (8 bases). The germline V gene encodes CDR1 LNHNV and CDR2 YYDKDF (reference sequence). V dropped 1 base and J dropped 1 base, with 28 bases sitting between them. This CDR3 region has 21 residues. In DNA form, the CDR3 reads TGTGCCACCAGCAGAGTTTCCCGGGCAAAACAGGGGGGGTCCTTCCAAGAGACCCAGTACTTC. This encodes CATSRVSRAKQGGSFQETQYF. The full variable domain, with the rest looked up from reference TRBV15 and TRBJ2-5, is DAMVIQNPRYQVTQFGKPVTLSCSQTLNHNVMYWYQQKSSQAPKLLFHYYDKDFNNEADTPDNFQSRRPNTSFCFLDIRSPGLGDTAMYLCATSRVSRAKQGGSFQETQYFGPGTRLLVL.

This rearrangement joins TRBV19 to TRBJ2-3; TRBD1 is a possible D gene (6 bases). Germline CDR1 and CDR2: LNHDA and SQIVND (reference sequence). This CDR3 region has 17 residues. The V end lost 5 bases, the J end lost 0 bases, and 18 bases lay between the germline ends. The CDR3 DNA reads as TGTGCCAGTAGTCCGCCCTTTGGGGGCCCTAGCACAGATACGCAGTATTTT. Translation gives CASSPPFGGPSTDTQYF.

The chain couples TRBV18 to TRBJ2-5; 7 nucleotides match TRBD2. The V and J ends lost 1 base and 5 bases, in that order; junction bases with no gene match: 4. Germline CDR1 reads KGHSH; CDR2 reads LQKENI. This CDR3 has 14 residues. The CDR3 DNA reads as TGTGCCAGCTCACCACAGCGGGGTAATGAGACCCAGTACTTC. Translating gives CASSPQRGNETQYF.

A single count supports this clone. The chain recombines TRBV29-1 with TRBJ1-3; D gene unclear. The V gene's germline CDR1 is SQVTM and CDR2 ANQGSEA. Trimming removed 3 bases at V and 0 bases at J, with 9 bases between. This CDR3 has 14 residues. The CDR3 protein is CSVEVLSSGNTIYF. CDR3 bases: TGCAGCGTTGAGGTCCTAAGCTCTGGAAACACCATATATTTT.

V usage is TRBV15 and J usage is TRBJ1-6; D uncertain. The CDR3 sequence is 19 residues long. Looked up from germline, CDR1 is LNHNV and CDR2 is YYDKDF (reference sequence). V lost 0 bases and J 7 bases, leaving 22 bases between the germline ends. As DNA, the CDR3 is TGTGCCACCAGCAGAGATTATGGGAGCCGGGGTAAACCCAATTCACCCCTCCACTTT. Protein sequence: CATSRDYGSRGKPNSPLHF.

The chain has TRBV11-3 and TRBJ2-1, with D tentatively TRBD2 (6 bases). Trimming removed 1 base at V and 0 bases at J, with 7 bases between. The CDR3 totals 15 residues. Germline CDR1 is SGHNT and CDR2 is YENEEA. CDR3 coding DNA: TGTGCCAGCAGCTTAGGCGGGACCTCCTACAATGAGCAGTTCTTC. It encodes CASSLGGTSYNEQFF.

The chain uses TRBV29-1 and TRBJ2-3, with D possibly matching TRBD1 (6 bases). The germline gives CDR1 SQVTM, CDR2 ANQGSEA. Trimming removed 3 bases from V and 0 bases from J, with 19 bases in between. This CDR3 contains 17 residues. The CDR3 sequence: CSVDPPNRVSSTDTQYF. CDR3 sequence (DNA): TGCAGCGTTGATCCCCCTAACAGGGTGTCTAGCACAGATACGCAGTATTTT.

This clone was seen only once. This chain joins TRBV25-1 and TRBJ1-5; D is perhaps TRBD1 (5 bases). Trimming removed 6 bases from V and 6 bases from J, with 15 bases in between. Germline assignment: CDR1 MGHDK and CDR2 SYGVNS. The CDR3 has 14 residues. CDR3 in DNA: TGTGCCAGCAGGCCCGCAGGGATCGGTCAGCCCCAGCATTTT. Translating it yields CASRPAGIGQPQHF.

The chain employs TRBV5-4 and TRBJ2-5; weak D call: TRBD2 (6 bases). The CDR3 spans 18 residues. CDR1 and CDR2 from the germline V gene are SGHNT and YYREEE (reference sequence). The V gene lost 1 base and the J gene lost 5 bases, with 24 bases spanning the gap. The CDR3 spells CASSLKGLAKETSETQYF. In nucleotides, the CDR3 is TGTGCCAGCAGCTTGAAGGGGCTAGCGAAAGAGACGAGTGAGACCCAGTACTTC.

The chain couples TRBV10-3 to TRBJ2-1, with D unresolved. The germline V gene has CDR1 ENHRY and CDR2 SYGVKD. Between the trimmed V and J ends, which lost 2 bases and 0 bases, there was a span of 8 bases. The CDR3 extends over 15 amino acids. This chain's CDR3 is CAISEGRVSYNEQFF. In DNA, the CDR3 is TGTGCCATCAGTGAGGGCCGGGTCTCCTACAATGAGCAGTTCTTC.

The V call is TRBV10-1, the J call TRBJ2-4; 8 bases agree with TRBD2. The ends lost 0 bases at V and 3 bases at J; junction bases unmatched: 10. The V gene's germline CDR1 is WNHNN and CDR2 SYGVQD (reference sequence). This CDR3 has 18 residues. The DNA for the CDR3 is TGCGCCAGCAGTGAGTCGAATGCTAGCGGGCAACTCAAAAACATTCAGTACTTC. Its protein is CASSESNASGQLKNIQYF.

This clone was found a few times. The J gene is TRBJ1-2, the V gene TRBV19, with D maybe TRBD1 (6 bases). Germline V gene data show CDR1 as LNHDA and CDR2 as SQIVND (reference sequence). The CDR3 runs to 14 residues. Trimming removed 4 bases from V and 6 bases from J, with 15 bases in between. The DNA of the CDR3 is TGTGCCAGTAGTACCCTAACAGGGTGGGATGGCTACACCTTC. Translating it yields CASSTLTGWDGYTF.

CDR3 coding DNA: TGTGCCAGCAGGGGAAACAGGGGGCGGGCCCCCTCCTACGAGCAGTACTTC. Translating it yields CASRGNRGRAPSYEQYF. The chain couples TRBV28 to TRBJ2-7; 9 nucleotides agree with TRBD1. Germline V gives CDR1 MDHEN, CDR2 SYDVKM. The CDR3 loop spans 17 amino acids. The ends lost 6 bases at V and 0 bases at J; junction bases unmatched: 12.

V usage is TRBV5-8 and J usage is TRBJ1-2; D might be TRBD1 (6 bases). Looked up from germline, CDR1 is SGHTS and CDR2 is YDEGEE. The V end lost 2 bases, the J end lost 5 bases, and 10 bases lay between the germline ends. The CDR3 is made up of 13 amino acids. The CDR3 region has the DNA TGTGCCAGCAGCTTAACAGGGCAGTATGGCTACACCTTC. It yields the protein CASSLTGQYGYTF.

This chain joins TRBV5-6 and TRBJ2-4, with TRBD1 identical over 9 bases. Germline loops: CDR1 SGHDT, CDR2 YYEEEE. V gave up 3 bases and J gave up 13 bases; unmatched junction bases: 8. The CDR3 has 13 residues. CDR3 amino acids: CASSSYGQGRQYF. Here the CDR3 DNA reads TGTGCCAGCAGCTCCTACGGACAGGGGCGGCAGTACTTC. Combining the CDR3 with reference TRBV5-6 and TRBJ2-4 gives the whole variable domain DAGVTQSPTHLIKTRGQQVTLRCSPKSGHDTVSWYQQALGQGPQFIFQYYEEEERQRGNFPDRFSGHQFPNYSSELNVNALLLGDSALYLCASSSYGQGRQYFGAGTRLSVL.

This sequence joins TRBV6-1 and TRBJ2-3, with a weak D call TRBD1 (5 bases). Trimming took off 3 bases at V and 0 bases at J, with 19 bases between the two ends. Germline CDR1 MNHNS, CDR2 SASEGT. The CDR3 extends over 18 amino acids. CDR3 residues: CASSDTTSGAVSTDTQYF. CDR3 nucleotide sequence: TGTGCCAGCAGTGATACCACCTCTGGGGCAGTTAGCACAGATACGCAGTATTTT.

The chain recombines TRBV29-1 with TRBJ1-1; TRBD1 agrees at 9 bases. Germline CDR1 SQVTM, CDR2 ANQGSEA. The CDR3 runs 17 residues. Trimming removed 0 bases from V and 2 bases from J; junction bases left unmatched: 10. CDR3 sequence: CSVEDLGGTGINTEAFF. CDR3 sequence (DNA): TGCAGCGTTGAAGACCTCGGGGGGACAGGGATAAACACTGAAGCTTTCTTT.

The genes are TRBV28 and TRBJ2-1; possible D gene TRBD2, 6 bases. Germline V gives CDR1 MDHEN, CDR2 SYDVKM. Between the trimmed V and J ends, which lost 1 base and 1 base, there was a span of 14 bases. The CDR3 has 17 residues. This chain's CDR3 is CASSLYGDFLSYNEQFF. As DNA, the CDR3 is TGTGCCAGCAGTTTATATGGGGACTTCCTATCCTACAATGAGCAGTTCTTC.

The chain combines TRBV25-1 with TRBJ1-3; D is perhaps TRBD1 (6 bases). V was cut by 4 bases and J by 0 bases, with 19 bases left in between. The CDR3 has 18 residues. CDR1 MGHDK and CDR2 SYGVNS come from the germline V gene. The CDR3: CASSVGGQTGASGNTIYF. The CDR3 bases are TGTGCCAGCAGTGTGGGTGGACAGACCGGAGCCTCTGGAAACACCATATATTTT.